What follows describes a single TCR beta chain. This clonotype was seen ten or more times. What this receptor recognizes is not known. Base qualities were left out, and no much larger clone turns up one base away. Libraries of naive CD8 T cells were built from anywhere between about 19,000 and 1,100,000 sorted cells, with 10%, 30% or 50% of the purified RNA used. Naive CD8 T cells, defined as CD8+CD4-CCR7+CD45RA+, were FACS-sorted into RLT Plus buffer on a BD FACSAria II. Detection sensitivity was tested by spiking Jurkat RNA equal to roughly 9 TCR copies' worth into samples containing about 17,000-1,000,000 naive CD8 T cells. Enrichment of CD8 T cells was performed with RosetteSep CD8+ T Cell Enrichment Cocktail and Ficoll-Paque, after which ACK red cell lysis was carried out. These data come from a study of molecular identifiers for immune sequencing clone quantification (dated by TCRdb to the late 2010s). For context, the study as a whole: In a replicate experiment, RNA from around 20,000 or 100,000 naive CD8 T cells was split into five aliquots, four of which were sequenced. CD8 T cells were used in a methods study to benchmark molecular-identifier clustering-based TCR repertoire sequencing (MIDCIRS) and TCR RNA copy counting. The paper's findings and limits, for the study overall: Without barcode sub-clustering, chimeric consensus sequences inflated TCR diversity; chimeras reached as high as 47%. In CMV-specific effector cells, clones with more than 20 RNA copies contained over 98% of molecules, whereas in naive cells such clones contained under 1% of molecules. Modeling estimated 2.5 to 3.5 recovered TCR RNA copies per cell, compared with approximately 10 by digital PCR, which implies around 33% capture efficiency. Identical TCR molecules sharing a barcode could cause highly expanded clone sizes to be underestimated. Spiked-in Jurkat TCR RNA (10 copies' worth), which is not part of the donor repertoire, was contained in the naive libraries. A single cell's worth of spiked-in Jurkat TCR RNA was reported detectable even among approximately 930,000 naive CD8 T cells.

Receptor amplification or capture employed PCR. Sequencer: Illumina HiSeq 4000. Preparation of bulk TCR libraries followed a previously described approach, with the TCR primers listed in Table S5. Total RNA was purified with the Qiagen AllPrep DNA/RNA kit. Before analysis, reads from multiple sequencing runs of the same library were pooled. The authors processed their data as follows. Reads were retained only if their TCR constant sequence matched exactly, and those retained reads were trimmed to 150 nt and grouped according to their 12-nt molecular barcodes. Reads in each barcode group were sub-clustered using a 15% Levenshtein threshold, and a quality-weighted consensus sequence was built for each RNA molecule. Non-functional sequences were filtered out, along with any lower-count sequence sitting one edit away from another sequence. On the basis of fitting two negative binomial distributions, barcode sub-clusters with fewer than 20% of the maximum read count were discarded. TCRdb reworked the public reads: Q25 trimming with fastp, MiXCR clone assembly, productive beta chains retained. All rows with the same CDR3 protein become a single entry with the most common DNA and genes. The V and J calls here are based on TCRdb, not the publication. The sample data list about 640,000 distinct CDR3 sequences, and around 20% of these were observed just once. Roughly 0.83% of the sample is held by the ten biggest clonotypes.

The germline V gene specifies SGDLS as CDR1 and YYNGEE as CDR2. The CDR3 sequence holds 14 residues, the cysteine and phenylalanine included. This entry keeps only the CDR3 DNA: 42 bases, framed from base 1. Cut back by 2 bases and 6 bases, the V and J ends lie 15 bases apart. The TCR sequence derives from a human donor in good health. Some libraries in this study had Jurkat cell RNA spiked in. This sequence uses TRBV9 and TRBJ2-7; the D segment could be TRBD2, given 7 matching bases. Sequencing was done on a sample of naive CD8+ T cells from blood, with Jurkat cell RNA spiked in. Taken with the paper, the label for cell subset or site translates to: FACS-sorted CD8+CD4-CCR7+CD45RA+ naive T cells. CDR3 region: CASSVGGGASEQYF. The bases read TGTGCCAGCAGCGTGGGAGGGGGGGCGTCCGAGCAGTACTTC. The full variable domain, with segments outside the CDR3 supplied by the reference TRBV9 and TRBJ2-7 proteins, appears as DSGVTQTPKHLITATGQRVTLRCSPRSGDLSVYWYQQSLDQGLQFLIQYYNGEERAKGNILERFSAQQFPDLHSELNLSSLELGDSALYFCASSVGGGASEQYFGPGTRLTVT.